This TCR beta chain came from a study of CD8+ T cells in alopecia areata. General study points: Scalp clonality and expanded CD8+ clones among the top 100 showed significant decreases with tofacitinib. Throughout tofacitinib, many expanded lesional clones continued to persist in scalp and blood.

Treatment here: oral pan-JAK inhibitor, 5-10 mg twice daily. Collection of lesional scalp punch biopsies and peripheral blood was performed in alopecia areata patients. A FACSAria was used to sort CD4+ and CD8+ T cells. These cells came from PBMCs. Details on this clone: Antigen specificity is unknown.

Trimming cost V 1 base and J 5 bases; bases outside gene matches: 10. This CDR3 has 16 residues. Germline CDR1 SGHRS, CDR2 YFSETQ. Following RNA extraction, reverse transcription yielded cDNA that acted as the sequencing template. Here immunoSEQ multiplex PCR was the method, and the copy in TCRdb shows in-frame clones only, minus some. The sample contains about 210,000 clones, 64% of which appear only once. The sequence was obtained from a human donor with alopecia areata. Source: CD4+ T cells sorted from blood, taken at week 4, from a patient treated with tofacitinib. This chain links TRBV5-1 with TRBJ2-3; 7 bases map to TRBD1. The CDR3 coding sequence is TGCGCCAGCAGCTTGTTGGTAACAGGGGCAGGAGATACGCAGTATTTT. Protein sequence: CASSLLVTGAGDTQYF.